This T cell receptor beta chain is drawn from a study of blood T cell repertoires in COVID-19. Germline loops: CDR1 PRHDT, CDR2 FYEKMQ (reference sequence). The CDR3 sequence is 16 residues long. V was pared by 4 bases and J by 2 bases, with 15 bases between. The method was immunoSEQ multiplex PCR; TCRdb's version includes in-frame clones alone and lacks a portion of them. The repertoire holds 150,000 to 200,000 clones, with 80% to 85% as singletons. This rearrangement joins TRBV13 to TRBJ2-1, with D possibly matching TRBD1 (5 bases). Material for sequencing was peripheral blood. This receptor was taken from a woman in her twenties or thirties with acute or convalescent COVID-19. Written as DNA, the CDR3 is TGTGCCAGCAGCTCACATACAGGCGTCCCCTACAATGAGCAGTTCTTC. Residues: CASSSHTGVPYNEQFF.